A selection of T cell receptor beta chains follows, all from one sample in a study of T-cell memory formation after mild COVID-19. TCRdb reprocessed the 5' RACE reads via MiXCR and lists one record per CDR3 protein. The profile shows over 300,000 distinct CDR3 sequences, under 25% of them singletons. Sample: PBMCs or a T cell subset sorted from them (not recorded which). These receptors originate from a man in his late teens or twenties who had mild COVID-19 (a few samples of this study predate the infection). Cell type and time point are not known. Both conserved end residues are part of each CDR3. Each record gives: V gene, clone size, J gene, D gene, CDR3 DNA, CDR3 protein. D genes are given only for firm matches. Not all rows give a size; the values are once, few, many and, for expanded clones, a class.

>TRBV7-2|.|TRBJ1-1|TRBD1
TGTGCCAGCAGCTCCCGGGACAGGGCTTCTGAAGCTTTCTTT
CASSSRDRASEAFF
>TRBV11-1|.|TRBJ1-4|.
TGTGCCAGCAGCCGCGGACGCCGGGGGGAAAAACTGTTTTTT
CASSRGRRGEKLFF
>TRBV15|many|TRBJ2-2|.
TGTGCCACCAGCATACCGCCCCCGAACACCGGGGAGCTGTTTTTT
CATSIPPPNTGELFF
>TRBV4-2|few|TRBJ2-3|.
TGTGCCAGCAGCCAAGATCTAGCGCCAAACCTGGGAGATACGCAGTATTTT
CASSQDLAPNLGDTQYF
>TRBV7-9|.|TRBJ2-3|.
TGTGCCAGCAGCCGGGACTCTCTTGGGGTTCCGCAGTATTTT
CASSRDSLGVPQYF
>TRBV6-6|.|TRBJ1-6|.
TGTGCCAGCAGTTACCAACCCCGGATGACGCCCCTCCACTTT
CASSYQPRMTPLHF
>TRBV7-2|.|TRBJ1-6|.
TGTGCCAGCAGCTTTGGGGTTTTATCCTATAATTCACCCCTCCACTTT
CASSFGVLSYNSPLHF
>TRBV7-2|.|TRBJ2-3|.
TGTGCCAGCAGCTTAAGGTTTAGGGGGGGAGATACGCAGTATTTT
CASSLRFRGGDTQYF
>TRBV29-1|.|TRBJ2-2|.
TGCAGCGTTGACACCGGGGAGCTGTTTTTT
CSVDTGELFF
>TRBV6-4|.|TRBJ2-7|TRBD1
TGTGCCAGCAGTCGGACAGGGGGATCCCTCGAGCAGTACTTC
CASSRTGGSLEQYF
>TRBV5-4|.|TRBJ2-5|.
TGTGCCAGCAGCTCACGGGGGCAGGGCCGAGAGACCCAGTACTTC
CASSSRGQGRETQYF
>TRBV6-5|.|TRBJ2-7|TRBD2
TGTGCCAGCAGTTACTCGCCTAACGGTCAGCGGGGGATCTACTTC
CASSYSPNGQRGIYF
>TRBV29-1|few|TRBJ2-1|TRBD1
TGCAGCGTTGAGGTCTCCGGGACAGGGAATTACAATGAGCAGTTCTTC
CSVEVSGTGNYNEQFF
>TRBV7-9|.|TRBJ2-5|.
TGTGCCAGCAGCTTAGTTCTATCGTACCAAGAGACCCAGTACTTC
CASSLVLSYQETQYF
>TRBV12-3/TRBV12-4|few|TRBJ1-5|.
TGTGCCAGCAGCCGGGTGGGCCAGCCCCAGCATTTT
CASSRVGQPQHF
>TRBV5-1|.|TRBJ2-1|.
TGCGCCAGCAGCTTGCGGGGGAGGAATGAGCAGTTCTTC
CASSLRGRNEQFF
>TRBV5-1|.|TRBJ1-3|.
TGCGCCAGCAGCTTGGGTTTCCGGACAGACTCTGGAAACACCATATATTTT
CASSLGFRTDSGNTIYF
>TRBV20-1|.|TRBJ1-2|.
TGCAGTGCTAGAAGACAGCCACTAGCTAACTATGGCTACACCTTC
CSARRQPLANYGYTF
>TRBV6-2/TRBV6-3|few|TRBJ2-7|.
TGTGCCAGCAGTTGGGCCCAGGGGCAGACCTACGAGCAGTACTTC
CASSWAQGQTYEQYF
>TRBV7-2|many|TRBJ2-7|.
TGTGCCAGCAGCTTGGGACCTTCCTACGAGCAGTACTTC
CASSLGPSYEQYF
>TRBV20-1|many|TRBJ2-3|.
TGCAGTCAAAAGTGGAGAGGGACAGATACGCAGTATTTT
CSQKWRGTDTQYF
>TRBV2|.|TRBJ1-2|.
TGTGCCAGCATTCAAGGAGACGGGCCCTTC
CASIQGDGPF
>TRBV9|.|TRBJ2-7|.
TGTGCCAGCAGCGTAGATCCGACGGTGGGAGAGCAGTACTTC
CASSVDPTVGEQYF
>TRBV7-9|.|TRBJ2-5|.
TGTGCCAGCATTCAGACGGTCCAAGAGACCCAGTACTTC
CASIQTVQETQYF
>TRBV9|.|TRBJ1-6|.
TGTGACAGCAGCCAGCGGACGGTGAATTCACCCCTCCACTTT
CDSSQRTVNSPLHF
>TRBV28|few|TRBJ1-1|.
TGTGCCAGCTCGTCCTCTGAAGCTTTCTTT
CASSSSEAFF
>TRBV5-1|few|TRBJ2-7|.
TGCGCCAGCAGCTTGATCTCAGGGCTCGGCGAGCAGTACTTC
CASSLISGLGEQYF
>TRBV7-3|.|TRBJ1-3|.
TGTGCCAGCAGCCCGGACGGACTCTCTGGAAACACCATATATTTT
CASSPDGLSGNTIYF
>TRBV10-3|once|TRBJ2-1|.
TGTGCCATCAGTGACCGGGGCCGAGGCTACAATGAGCAGTTCTTC
CAISDRGRGYNEQFF
>TRBV7-2|few|TRBJ2-3|.
TGTGCCAGCACCCTTCTGGGAGGGGGGCAGTATTTT
CASTLLGGGQYF
>TRBV7-3|.|TRBJ1-6|.
TGTGCCAGCAGCTCCCGGTTGCATTCACCCCTCCACTTT
CASSSRLHSPLHF
>TRBV20-1|.|TRBJ2-1|.
TGCAGTGCTTTGGTGCGGGGAGCCTACAATGAGCAGTTCTTC
CSALVRGAYNEQFF
>TRBV20-1|once|TRBJ2-1|TRBD2
TGCAGTGCTAGAGAGCGGCGGGGGGGCCTGGGTGAGCAGTTCTTC
CSARERRGGLGEQFF
>TRBV29-1|few|TRBJ2-5|.
TGCAGCGTTGAGCAGGCTGGGGAGACCCAGTACTTC
CSVEQAGETQYF
>TRBV6-2/TRBV6-3|.|TRBJ2-6|TRBD2
TGTGCCAGCAGACCCCCGGGTAGCGGGGGGGCGGGGGCCAACGTCCTGACTTTC
CASRPPGSGGAGANVLTF
>TRBV5-4|many|TRBJ1-1|.
TGTGCCAGCAGTCGAGGGGGAGACACTGAAGCTTTCTTT
CASSRGGDTEAFF
>TRBV7-9|.|TRBJ2-4|.
TGTGCCAGCAGCTTACCCCCTGCAGCGCGCGGCAAAAACATTCAGTACTTC
CASSLPPAARGKNIQYF
>TRBV27|.|TRBJ2-7|.
TGTGCCAGCAGTCGGGGGGCCTCACTCTACGAGCAGTACTTC
CASSRGASLYEQYF
>TRBV7-2|few|TRBJ1-1|.
TGTGCCAGCAGCTCCCATTGGGGGGGAAGGACTGAAGCTTTCTTT
CASSSHWGGRTEAFF
>TRBV6-1|few|TRBJ2-4|.
TGTGCCAGCAGTGAACAACTAGCCAAAAACATTCAGTACTTC
CASSEQLAKNIQYF
>TRBV5-1|many|TRBJ2-2|TRBD2
TGCGCCAGCAGCCCGAGCGGGACGAACACCGGGGAGCTGTTTTTT
CASSPSGTNTGELFF